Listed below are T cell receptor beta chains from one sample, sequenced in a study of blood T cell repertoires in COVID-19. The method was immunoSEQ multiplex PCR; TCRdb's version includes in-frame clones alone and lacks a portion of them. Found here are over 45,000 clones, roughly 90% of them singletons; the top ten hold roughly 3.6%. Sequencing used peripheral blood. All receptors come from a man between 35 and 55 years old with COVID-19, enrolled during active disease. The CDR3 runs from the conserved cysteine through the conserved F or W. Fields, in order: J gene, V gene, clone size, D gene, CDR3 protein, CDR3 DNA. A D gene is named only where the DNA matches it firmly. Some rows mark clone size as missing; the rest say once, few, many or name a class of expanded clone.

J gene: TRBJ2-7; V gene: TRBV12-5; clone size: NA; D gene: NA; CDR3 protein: CASAGSPVSYEQYF; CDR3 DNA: TGTGCTAGTGCAGGGTCACCGGTGAGCTACGAGCAGTACTTC
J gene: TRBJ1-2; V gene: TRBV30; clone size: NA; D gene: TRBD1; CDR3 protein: CAWSQQGAGGYTF; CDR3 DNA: TGTGCCTGGAGTCAACAGGGGGCGGGCGGCTACACCTTC
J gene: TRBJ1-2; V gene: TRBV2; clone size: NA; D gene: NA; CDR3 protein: CASSEVGGYGYTF; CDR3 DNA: TGTGCCAGCAGTGAAGTCGGAGGTTATGGCTACACCTTC
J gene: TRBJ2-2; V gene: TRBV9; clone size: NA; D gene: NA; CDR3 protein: CASSVEAAAANTGELFF; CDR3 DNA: TGTGCCAGCAGCGTAGAGGCGGCTGCTGCGAACACCGGGGAGCTGTTTTTT
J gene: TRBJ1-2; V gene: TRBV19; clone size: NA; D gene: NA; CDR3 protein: CASGTVEGNYGYTF; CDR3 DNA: TGTGCCAGTGGAACCGTCGAGGGTAACTATGGCTACACCTTC
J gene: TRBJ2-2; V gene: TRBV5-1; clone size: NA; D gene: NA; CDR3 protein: CASSSYSGTGELFF; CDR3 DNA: TGCGCCAGCAGCTCCTATTCGGGAACCGGGGAGCTGTTTTTT
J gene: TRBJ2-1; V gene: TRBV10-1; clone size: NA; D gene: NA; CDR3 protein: CASSESNRPEFF; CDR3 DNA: TGCGCCAGCAGTGAGTCGAACAGGCCGGAATTCTTC
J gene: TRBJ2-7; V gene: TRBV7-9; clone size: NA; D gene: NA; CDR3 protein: CASSSLSYEQYF; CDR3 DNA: TGTGCCAGCAGCTCCCTATCCTACGAGCAGTACTTC
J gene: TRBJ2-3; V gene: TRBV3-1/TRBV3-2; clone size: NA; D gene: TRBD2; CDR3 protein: CASSLIRLAGTDTQYF; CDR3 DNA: TGTGCCAGCAGCCTCATCCGACTAGCGGGGACAGATACGCAGTATTTT
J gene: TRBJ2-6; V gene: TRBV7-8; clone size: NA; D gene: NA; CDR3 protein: CASTQGVGSGANVLTF; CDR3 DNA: TGTGCCAGCACTCAGGGCGTAGGCTCTGGGGCCAACGTCCTGACTTTC
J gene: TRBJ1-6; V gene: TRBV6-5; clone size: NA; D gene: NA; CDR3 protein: CASSTAFNSPLHF; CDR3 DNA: TGTGCCAGCAGTACAGCATTTAATTCACCCCTCCACTTT
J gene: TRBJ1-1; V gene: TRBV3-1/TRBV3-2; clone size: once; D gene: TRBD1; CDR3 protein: CASSQHRGNTEAFF; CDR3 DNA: TGTGCCAGCAGCCAGCACAGGGGGAACACTGAAGCTTTCTTT
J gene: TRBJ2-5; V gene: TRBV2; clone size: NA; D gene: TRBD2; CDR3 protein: CASSPIAGGPVKTQYF; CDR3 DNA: TGTGCCAGCAGTCCAATAGCGGGAGGGCCGGTGAAGACCCAGTACTTC
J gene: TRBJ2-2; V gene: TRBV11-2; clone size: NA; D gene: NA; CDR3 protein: CASSLLRFGGELFF; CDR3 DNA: TGTGCCAGCAGCCTTCTCAGGTTCGGCGGGGAGCTGTTTTTT
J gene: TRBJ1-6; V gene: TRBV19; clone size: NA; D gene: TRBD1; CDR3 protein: CASSIRDRRNSPLHF; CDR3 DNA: TGTGCCAGTAGTATCCGGGACAGAAGAAATTCACCCCTCCACTTT
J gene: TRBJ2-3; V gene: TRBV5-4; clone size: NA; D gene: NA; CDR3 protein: CASSFLADTDTQYF; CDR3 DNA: TGTGCCAGCAGCTTCCTGGCTGACACAGATACGCAGTATTTT
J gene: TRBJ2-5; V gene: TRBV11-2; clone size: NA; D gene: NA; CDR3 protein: CASSLGSGGQETQYF; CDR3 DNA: TGTGCCAGCAGCTTAGGTAGTGGGGGGCAAGAGACCCAGTACTTC
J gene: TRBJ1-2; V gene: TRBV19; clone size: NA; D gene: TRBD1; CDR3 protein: CASRARDSRRFGYGYTF; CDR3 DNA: TGTGCCAGTAGGGCCCGGGACAGCAGGAGGTTTGGCTATGGCTACACCTTC
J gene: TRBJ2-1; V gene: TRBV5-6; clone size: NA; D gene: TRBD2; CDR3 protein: CASSQAGGGNEQFF; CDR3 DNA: TGTGCCAGCAGCCAAGCGGGAGGGGGCAATGAGCAGTTCTTC
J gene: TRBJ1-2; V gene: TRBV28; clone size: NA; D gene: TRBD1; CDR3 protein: CASSLGQIGGYTF; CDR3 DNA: TGTGCCAGCAGTCTGGGACAGATTGGGGGCTACACCTTC
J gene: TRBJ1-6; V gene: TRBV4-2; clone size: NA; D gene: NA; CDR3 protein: CASSQDFSGNSPLHF; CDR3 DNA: TGTGCCAGCAGCCAAGATTTCTCCGGTAATTCACCCCTCCACTTT
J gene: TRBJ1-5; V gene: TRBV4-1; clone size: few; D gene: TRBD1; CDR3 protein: CASSHPDRGNQPQHF; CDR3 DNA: TGCGCCAGCAGCCATCCGGACAGGGGCAATCAGCCCCAGCATTTT
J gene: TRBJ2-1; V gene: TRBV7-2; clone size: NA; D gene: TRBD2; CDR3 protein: CASSFSGTSGRAEQFF; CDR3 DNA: TGTGCCAGCAGCTTTTCCGGGACTAGCGGGAGGGCTGAGCAGTTCTTC
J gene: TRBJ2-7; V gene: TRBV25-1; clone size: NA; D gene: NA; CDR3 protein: CASTAEVGGYEQYF; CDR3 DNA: TGTGCCAGCACCGCGGAGGTGGGTGGATACGAGCAGTACTTC
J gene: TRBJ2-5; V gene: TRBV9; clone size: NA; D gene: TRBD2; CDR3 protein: CASSVGGRTVETQYF; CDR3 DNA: TGTGCCAGCAGCGTAGGCGGGAGGACAGTGGAGACCCAGTACTTC
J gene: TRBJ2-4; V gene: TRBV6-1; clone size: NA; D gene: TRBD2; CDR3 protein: CASSGGGLAGDLAKNIQYF; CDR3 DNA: TGTGCCAGCAGTGGAGGGGGACTAGCGGGCGATCTAGCCAAAAACATTCAGTACTTC
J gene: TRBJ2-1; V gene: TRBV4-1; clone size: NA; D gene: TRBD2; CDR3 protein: CASSQDASGYEQFF; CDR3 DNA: TGCGCCAGCAGCCAAGATGCTAGCGGCTATGAGCAGTTCTTC
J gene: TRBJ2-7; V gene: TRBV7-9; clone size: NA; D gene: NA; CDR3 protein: CASSLGGNPYEQYF; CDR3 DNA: TGTGCCAGCAGCTTAGGCGGCAATCCCTACGAGCAGTACTTC
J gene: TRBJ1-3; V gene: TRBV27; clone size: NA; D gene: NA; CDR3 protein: CASSFDSSGNTIYF; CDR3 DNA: TGTGCCAGCAGTTTCGACAGCTCTGGAAACACCATATATTTT
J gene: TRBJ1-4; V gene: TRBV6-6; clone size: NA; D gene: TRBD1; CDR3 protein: CASSLQGANEKLFF; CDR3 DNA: TGTGCCAGCAGTTTGCAGGGGGCAAATGAAAAACTGTTTTTT
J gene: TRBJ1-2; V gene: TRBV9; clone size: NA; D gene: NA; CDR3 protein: CASSPEGRGDGYTF; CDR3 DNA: TGTGCCAGCAGCCCCGAGGGCAGGGGAGACGGCTACACCTTC
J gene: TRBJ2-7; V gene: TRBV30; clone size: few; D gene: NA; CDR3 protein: CAWSVAYEQYF; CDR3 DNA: TGTGCCTGGAGTGTAGCTTACGAGCAGTACTTC
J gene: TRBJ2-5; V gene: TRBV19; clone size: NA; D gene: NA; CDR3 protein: CASSRTEGIQYF; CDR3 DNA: TGTGCCAGTAGTAGGACAGAGGGCATCCAGTACTTC
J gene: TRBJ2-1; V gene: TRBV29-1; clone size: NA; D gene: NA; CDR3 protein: CSVEFGSYNEQFF; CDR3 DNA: TGCAGCGTTGAATTCGGCTCCTACAATGAGCAGTTCTTC
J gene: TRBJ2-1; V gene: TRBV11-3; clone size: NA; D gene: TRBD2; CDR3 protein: CASSFSGLAASYNEQFF; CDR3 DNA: TGTGCCAGCAGCTTCTCAGGACTAGCGGCCTCCTACAATGAGCAGTTCTTC
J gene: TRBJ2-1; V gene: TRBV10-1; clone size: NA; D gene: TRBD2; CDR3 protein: CATASGAYNEQFF; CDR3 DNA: TGCGCCACAGCAAGCGGGGCGTACAATGAGCAGTTCTTC
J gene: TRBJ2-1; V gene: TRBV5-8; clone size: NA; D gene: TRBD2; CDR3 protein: CASSLRPGGIRANEQFF; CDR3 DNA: TGTGCCAGCAGCTTGCGTCCGGGAGGGATCCGGGCGAATGAGCAGTTCTTC
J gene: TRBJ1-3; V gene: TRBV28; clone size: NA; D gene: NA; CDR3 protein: CASSVPPGGSSGNTIYF; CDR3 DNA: TGTGCCAGCAGCGTCCCGCCCGGCGGTTCCTCTGGAAACACCATATATTTT
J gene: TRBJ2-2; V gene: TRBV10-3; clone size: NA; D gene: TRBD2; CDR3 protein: CAIRKAGTNTGELFF; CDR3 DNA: TGTGCCATCAGAAAAGCGGGGACCAACACCGGGGAGCTGTTTTTT
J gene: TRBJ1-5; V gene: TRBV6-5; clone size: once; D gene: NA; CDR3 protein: CASRPDTGSNQPQHF; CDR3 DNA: TGTGCCAGCAGACCTGACACTGGATCGAATCAGCCCCAGCATTTT
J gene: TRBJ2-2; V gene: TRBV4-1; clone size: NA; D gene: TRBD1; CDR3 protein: CASSQEGQSTGELFF; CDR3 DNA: TGCGCCAGCAGCCAAGAGGGACAGTCGACCGGGGAGCTGTTTTTT
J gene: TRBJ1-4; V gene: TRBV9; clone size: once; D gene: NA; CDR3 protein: CASSSHTSPNEKLFF; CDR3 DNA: TGTGCCAGCAGCTCCCACACCTCACCTAATGAAAAACTGTTTTTT
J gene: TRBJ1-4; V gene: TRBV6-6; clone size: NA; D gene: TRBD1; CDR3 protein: CASSYPGTGNEKLFF; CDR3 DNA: TGTGCCAGCAGTTACCCCGGGACAGGGAATGAAAAACTGTTTTTT
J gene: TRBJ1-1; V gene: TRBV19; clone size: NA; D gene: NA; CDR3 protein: CASSIGRDTEAFF; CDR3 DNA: TGTGCCAGTAGTATCGGGCGGGACACTGAAGCTTTCTTT
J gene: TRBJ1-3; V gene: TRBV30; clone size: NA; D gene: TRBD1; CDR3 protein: CAGTTPTGGVGNTIYF; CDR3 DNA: TGTGCCGGGACAACTCCTACAGGGGGGGTCGGAAACACCATATATTTT
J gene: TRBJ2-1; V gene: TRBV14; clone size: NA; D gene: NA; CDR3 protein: CASSQDRRGFRRDEQFF; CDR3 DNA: TGTGCCAGCAGCCAAGATCGGAGGGGTTTTCGCAGGGATGAGCAGTTCTTC
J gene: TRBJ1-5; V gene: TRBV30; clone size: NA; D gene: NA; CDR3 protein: CAWSVLGSNQPQHF; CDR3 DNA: TGTGCCTGGAGTGTACTAGGGTCTAATCAGCCCCAGCATTTT
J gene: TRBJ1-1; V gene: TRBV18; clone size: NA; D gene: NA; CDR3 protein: CASSPNRQRMNTEAFF; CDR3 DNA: TGTGCCAGCTCACCAAATCGACAGAGAATGAACACTGAAGCTTTCTTT